This is a list of T cell receptor beta chains from one sample in a study of identifying expanded T cells in peripheral blood. Sequencing used immunoSEQ multiplex PCR; TCRdb keeps in-frame clones, though not all of them. The sample shows fewer than 85,000 clones, approximately 84% of them seen only once. Sequenced input: blood. The receptors were gathered from a person aged 18-70 years in good health. The conserved cysteine and the conserved F or W are not part of the CDR3 here.

j_gene,v_gene,CDR3aa
TRBJ2-7,TRBV13,ASSPPGQGFYEQY
TRBJ2-7,TRBV27,ASSFGGGEQY
TRBJ1-1,TRBV14,ASSQGTGVNTEAF
TRBJ1-4,TRBV2,ASSWGAATNEKLF
TRBJ1-1,TRBV19,ASSILGQAPEAF
TRBJ2-7,TRBV10-3,AIRERDVSSYEQY
TRBJ2-1,TRBV2,ASSEELAGYEQF
TRBJ2-3,TRBV4-1,ASSQDLPSGPSTDTQY
TRBJ2-5,TRBV11-1,ASSLAGLQETQY
TRBJ2-3,TRBV11-3,ASSFGARDTQY
TRBJ2-3,TRBV15,ATSPWSSTDTQY
TRBJ2-3,TRBV7-9,ASSSETLAGGRDTQY
TRBJ2-1,TRBV6-1,ASSPGTTLYNEQF
TRBJ2-7,TRBV6-6,ASSSTEYEQY
TRBJ2-5,TRBV6-5,ASSLQPHHQETQY